The clone carrying this TCR beta chain turned up a few times. Sample time point: newly diagnosed GD, antithyroid drugs for less than 3 months. Isolated PBMC RNA provided the starting material for the TCR library. This sample was taken from a study of regulatory T cells in long-lasting Graves disease. Arm-PCR of CDR3 regions and iRepertoire HTBI primers were used to build TCR beta libraries. TCRdb itself ran the multiplex PCR reads through MiXCR, one entry per CDR3 protein. This table has about 560,000 distinct CDR3 sequences, 15% to 20% appearing once. Germline V gene lookup returns CDR1 MGHRA and CDR2 YSYEKL. Trimming took off 0 bases at V and 6 bases at J, with 12 bases between the two ends. The CDR3 consists of 15 residues. The same data also contributed to another study, on T cells in Graves' hyperthyroidism and ophthalmopathy. As that study records: Appearing also in blood were most of the thyroid clonotypes expanded above 0.001.

This chain connects TRBV4-1 to TRBJ2-1, with D hard to call. Sequencing used peripheral blood mononuclear cells (PBMCs), obtained at new diagnosis, from a patient treated with antithyroid drugs. The source is a man aged 18 to 30 with Graves disease. The CDR3 region has the DNA TGCGCCAGCAGCCAAGAGGTGGCGAGTCGCAATGAGCAGTTCTTC. Translated, it gives CASSQEVASRNEQFF.